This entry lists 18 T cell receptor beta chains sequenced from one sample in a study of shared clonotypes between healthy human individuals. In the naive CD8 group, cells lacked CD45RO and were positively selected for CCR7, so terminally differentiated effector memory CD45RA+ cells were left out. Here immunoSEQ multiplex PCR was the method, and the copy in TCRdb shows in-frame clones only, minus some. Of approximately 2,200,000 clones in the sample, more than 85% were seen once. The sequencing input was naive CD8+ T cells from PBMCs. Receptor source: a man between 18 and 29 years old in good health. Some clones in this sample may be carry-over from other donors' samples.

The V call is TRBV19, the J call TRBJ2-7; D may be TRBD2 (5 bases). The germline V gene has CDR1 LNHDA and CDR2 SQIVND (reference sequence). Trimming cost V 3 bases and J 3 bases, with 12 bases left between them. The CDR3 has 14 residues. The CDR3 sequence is CASSIDYPRYEQYF. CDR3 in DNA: TGTGCCAGTAGTATTGACTACCCACGCTACGAGCAGTACTTC.

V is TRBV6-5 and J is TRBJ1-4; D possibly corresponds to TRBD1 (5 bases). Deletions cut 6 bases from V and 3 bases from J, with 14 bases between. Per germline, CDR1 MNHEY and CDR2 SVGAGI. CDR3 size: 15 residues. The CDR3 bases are TGTGCCAGCAGGTCTTTTGGGGCCGCTAATGAAAAACTGTTTTTT. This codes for CASRSFGAANEKLFF.

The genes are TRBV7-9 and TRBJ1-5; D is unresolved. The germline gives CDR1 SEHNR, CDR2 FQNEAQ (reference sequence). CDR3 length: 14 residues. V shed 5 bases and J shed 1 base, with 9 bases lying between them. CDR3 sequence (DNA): TGTGCCAGCAGCGCGACACCGAGCAATCAGCCCCAGCATTTT. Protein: CASSATPSNQPQHF.

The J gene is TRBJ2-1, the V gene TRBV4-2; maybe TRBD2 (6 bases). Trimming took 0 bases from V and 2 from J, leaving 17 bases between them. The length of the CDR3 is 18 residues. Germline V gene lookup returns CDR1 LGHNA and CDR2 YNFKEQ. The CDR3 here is CASSQDPPSGDPYNEQFF. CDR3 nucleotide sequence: TGTGCCAGCAGCCAAGATCCTCCTTCGGGAGACCCCTACAATGAGCAGTTCTTC.

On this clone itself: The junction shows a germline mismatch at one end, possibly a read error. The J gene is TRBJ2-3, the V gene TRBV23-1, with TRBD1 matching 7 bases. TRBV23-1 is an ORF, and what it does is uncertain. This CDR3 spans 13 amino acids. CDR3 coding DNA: TGCGCCAGCAGTCAAGAGGGGACAGAGACGCAGTATTTT. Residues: CASSQEGTETQYF.

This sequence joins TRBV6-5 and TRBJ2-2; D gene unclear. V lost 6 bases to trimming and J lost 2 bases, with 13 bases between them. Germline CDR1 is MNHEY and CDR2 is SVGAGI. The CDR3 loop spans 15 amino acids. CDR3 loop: CASSPTRINTGELFF. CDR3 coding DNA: TGTGCCAGCAGCCCGACACGAATTAACACCGGGGAGCTGTTTTTT.

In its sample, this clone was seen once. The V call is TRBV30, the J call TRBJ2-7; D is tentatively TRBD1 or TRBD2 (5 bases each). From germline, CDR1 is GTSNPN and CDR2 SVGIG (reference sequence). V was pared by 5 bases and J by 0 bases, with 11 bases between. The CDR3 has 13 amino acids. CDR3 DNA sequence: TGTGCCTGGGGGACCCTAAACTCCTACGAGCAGTACTTC. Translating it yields CAWGTLNSYEQYF.

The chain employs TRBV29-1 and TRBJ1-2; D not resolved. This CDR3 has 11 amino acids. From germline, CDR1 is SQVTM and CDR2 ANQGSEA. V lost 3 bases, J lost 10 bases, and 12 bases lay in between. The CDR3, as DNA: TGCAGCGTTGATGTTCCCGCTCTCTACACCTTC. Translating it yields CSVDVPALYTF.

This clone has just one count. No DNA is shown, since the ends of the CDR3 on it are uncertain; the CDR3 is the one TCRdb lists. The CDR3 sequence is CASSTSERLAGGHAYEQYF. The rearrangement uses TRBV2 and TRBJ2-7; the tabulated D call, TRBD2, remains unverified against the DNA. The CDR3 length is 19 residues, termini included. Germline V gene sequence: CDR1 SNHLY, CDR2 FYNNEI.

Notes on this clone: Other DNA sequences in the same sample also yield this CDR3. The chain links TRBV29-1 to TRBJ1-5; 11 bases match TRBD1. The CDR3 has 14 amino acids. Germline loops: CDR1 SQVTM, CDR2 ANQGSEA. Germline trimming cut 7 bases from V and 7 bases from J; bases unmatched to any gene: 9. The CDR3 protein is CSARTGGDGQPQHF. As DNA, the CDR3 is TGCAGCGCCAGGACAGGGGGCGATGGCCAGCCCCAGCATTTT.

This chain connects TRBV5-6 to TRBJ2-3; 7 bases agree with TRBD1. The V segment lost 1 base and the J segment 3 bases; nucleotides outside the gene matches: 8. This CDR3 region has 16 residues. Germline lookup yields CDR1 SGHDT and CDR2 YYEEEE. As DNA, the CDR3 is TGTGCCAGCAGCTTGATTACGATGGGACAGACAGATACGCAGTATTTT. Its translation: CASSLITMGQTDTQYF.

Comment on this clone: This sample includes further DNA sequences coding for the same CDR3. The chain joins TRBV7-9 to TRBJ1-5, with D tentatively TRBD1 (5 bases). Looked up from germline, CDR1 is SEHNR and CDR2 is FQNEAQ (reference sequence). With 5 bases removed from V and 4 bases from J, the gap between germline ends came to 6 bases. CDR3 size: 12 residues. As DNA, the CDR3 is TGTGCCAGCAGCGCAGGGAATCAGCCCCAGCATTTT. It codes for CASSAGNQPQHF.

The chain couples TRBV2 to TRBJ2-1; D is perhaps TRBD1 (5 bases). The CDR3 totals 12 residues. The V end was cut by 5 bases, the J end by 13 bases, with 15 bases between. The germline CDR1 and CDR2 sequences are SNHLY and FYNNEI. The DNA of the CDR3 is TGTGCCAGCAGTAACTGGACAATCAGACAGTTCTTC. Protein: CASSNWTIRQFF.

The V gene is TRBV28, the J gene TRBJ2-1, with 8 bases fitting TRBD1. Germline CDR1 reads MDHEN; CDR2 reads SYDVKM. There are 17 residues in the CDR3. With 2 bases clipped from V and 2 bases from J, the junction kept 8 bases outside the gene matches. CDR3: CASSLRSRTGPYNEQFF. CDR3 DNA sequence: TGTGCCAGCAGTTTACGCTCGAGGACAGGGCCCTACAATGAGCAGTTCTTC.

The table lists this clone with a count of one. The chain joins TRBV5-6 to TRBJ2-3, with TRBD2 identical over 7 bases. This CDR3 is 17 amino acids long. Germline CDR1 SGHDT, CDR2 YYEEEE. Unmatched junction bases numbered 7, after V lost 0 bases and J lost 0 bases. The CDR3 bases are TGTGCCAGCAGCTTGGCTCGAGCGGGACCTAGCACAGATACGCAGTATTTT. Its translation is CASSLARAGPSTDTQYF.

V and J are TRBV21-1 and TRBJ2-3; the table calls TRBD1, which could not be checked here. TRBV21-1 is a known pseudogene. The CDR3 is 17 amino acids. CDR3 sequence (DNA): TGTGCCAGCAGCAAAGGACAGCTCGCCCCTAGCACAGATACGCAGTATTTT. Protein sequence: CASSKGQLAPSTDTQYF.

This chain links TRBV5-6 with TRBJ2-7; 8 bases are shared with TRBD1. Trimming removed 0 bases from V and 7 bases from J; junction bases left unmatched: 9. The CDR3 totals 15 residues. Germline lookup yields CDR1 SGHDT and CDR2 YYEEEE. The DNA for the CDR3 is TGTGCCAGCAGCTTGGGTACAGGGGGTACGAGGGAGCAGTACTTC. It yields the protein CASSLGTGGTREQYF.

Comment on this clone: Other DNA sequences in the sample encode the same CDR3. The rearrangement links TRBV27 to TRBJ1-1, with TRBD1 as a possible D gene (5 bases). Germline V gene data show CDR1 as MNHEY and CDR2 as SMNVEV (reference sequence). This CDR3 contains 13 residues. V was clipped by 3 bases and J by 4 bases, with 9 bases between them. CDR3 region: CASSFSRGTEAFF. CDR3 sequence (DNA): TGTGCCAGCAGTTTCTCAAGGGGCACTGAAGCTTTCTTT.